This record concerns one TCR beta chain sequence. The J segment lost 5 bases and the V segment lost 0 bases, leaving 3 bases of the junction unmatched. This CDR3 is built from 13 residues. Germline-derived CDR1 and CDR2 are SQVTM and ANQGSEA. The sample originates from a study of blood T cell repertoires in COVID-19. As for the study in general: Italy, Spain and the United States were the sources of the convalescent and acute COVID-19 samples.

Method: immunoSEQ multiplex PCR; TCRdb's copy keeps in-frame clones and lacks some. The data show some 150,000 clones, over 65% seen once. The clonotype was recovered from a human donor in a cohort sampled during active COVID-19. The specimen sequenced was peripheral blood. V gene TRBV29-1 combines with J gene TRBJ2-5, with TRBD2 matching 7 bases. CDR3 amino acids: CSVEDDSGETQYF. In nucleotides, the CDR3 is TGCAGCGTTGAAGACGATAGCGGGGAGACCCAGTACTTC.